The clone carrying this T cell receptor beta chain showed up just a few times. This sample was taken from a study of CDR3 diversity in severe acne. TCRdb re-called the PCR reads with MiXCR, one entry per CDR3 protein. The table has over 70,000 distinct CDR3 sequences, 45% to 65% seen once. Germline V gene sequence: CDR1 SGHRS, CDR2 YFSETQ. V was clipped by 0 bases and J by 5 bases, with 11 bases between them. This CDR3 comprises 14 residues. Sequencing input: blood. This sequence was found in a male donor in good health, without acne. This chain connects TRBV5-1 to TRBJ2-5; no clear D gene. The CDR3 here is CASSLGSGRETQYF. The CDR3 region has the DNA TGCGCCAGCAGCTTGGGATCAGGCCGGGAGACCCAGTACTTC.